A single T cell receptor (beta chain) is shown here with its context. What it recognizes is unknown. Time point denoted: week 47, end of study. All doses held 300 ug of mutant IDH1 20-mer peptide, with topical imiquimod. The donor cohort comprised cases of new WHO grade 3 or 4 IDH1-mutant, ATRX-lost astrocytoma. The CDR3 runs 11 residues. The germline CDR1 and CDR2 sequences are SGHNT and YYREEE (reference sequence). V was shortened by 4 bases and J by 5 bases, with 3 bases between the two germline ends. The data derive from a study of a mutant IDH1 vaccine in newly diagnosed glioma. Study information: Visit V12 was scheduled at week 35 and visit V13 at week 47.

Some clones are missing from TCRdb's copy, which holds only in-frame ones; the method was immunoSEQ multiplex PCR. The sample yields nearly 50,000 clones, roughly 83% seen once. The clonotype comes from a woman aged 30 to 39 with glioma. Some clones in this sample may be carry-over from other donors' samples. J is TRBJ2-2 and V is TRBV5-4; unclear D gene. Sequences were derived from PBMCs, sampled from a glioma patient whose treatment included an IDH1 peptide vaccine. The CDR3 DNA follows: TGTGCCAGCAGCGCGACCGGGGAGCTGTTTTTT. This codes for CASSATGELFF.